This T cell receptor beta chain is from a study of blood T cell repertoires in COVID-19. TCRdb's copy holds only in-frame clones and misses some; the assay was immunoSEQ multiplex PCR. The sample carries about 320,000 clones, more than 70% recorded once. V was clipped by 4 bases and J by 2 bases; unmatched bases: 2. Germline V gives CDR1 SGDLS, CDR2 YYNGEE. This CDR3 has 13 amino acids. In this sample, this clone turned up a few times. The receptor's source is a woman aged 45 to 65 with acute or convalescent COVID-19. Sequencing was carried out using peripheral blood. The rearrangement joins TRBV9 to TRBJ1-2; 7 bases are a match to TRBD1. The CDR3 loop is CASSPDRNYGYTF. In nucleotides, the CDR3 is TGTGCCAGCAGCCCGGACAGGAACTATGGCTACACCTTC.